This T cell receptor (beta chain) was identified in a study of cytomegalovirus exposure and HLA in healthy donors. Trimming at V came to 7 bases and at J to 1 base, leaving 8 bases not matched to a gene. The CDR3 runs to 14 residues. Per the germline V gene, CDR1 is SQVTM and CDR2 is ANQGSEA. In the PCR, 60 Vbeta and 13 Jbeta primers were used. This table comes from immunoSEQ multiplex PCR, and its TCRdb copy is limited to in-frame clones, with some not included. This table has about 140,000 clones, 82% appearing once. This clone has a single count. The receptor was isolated from a man aged 18 to 29 in good health and CMV-seropositive. The chain links TRBV29-1 to TRBJ2-3; 7 positions match TRBD1. Sequenced input: PBMCs. In DNA form, the CDR3 reads TGCAGCGAGAGAGGGGGCCGAGGCACAGATACGCAGTATTTT. Translating it yields CSERGGRGTDTQYF.